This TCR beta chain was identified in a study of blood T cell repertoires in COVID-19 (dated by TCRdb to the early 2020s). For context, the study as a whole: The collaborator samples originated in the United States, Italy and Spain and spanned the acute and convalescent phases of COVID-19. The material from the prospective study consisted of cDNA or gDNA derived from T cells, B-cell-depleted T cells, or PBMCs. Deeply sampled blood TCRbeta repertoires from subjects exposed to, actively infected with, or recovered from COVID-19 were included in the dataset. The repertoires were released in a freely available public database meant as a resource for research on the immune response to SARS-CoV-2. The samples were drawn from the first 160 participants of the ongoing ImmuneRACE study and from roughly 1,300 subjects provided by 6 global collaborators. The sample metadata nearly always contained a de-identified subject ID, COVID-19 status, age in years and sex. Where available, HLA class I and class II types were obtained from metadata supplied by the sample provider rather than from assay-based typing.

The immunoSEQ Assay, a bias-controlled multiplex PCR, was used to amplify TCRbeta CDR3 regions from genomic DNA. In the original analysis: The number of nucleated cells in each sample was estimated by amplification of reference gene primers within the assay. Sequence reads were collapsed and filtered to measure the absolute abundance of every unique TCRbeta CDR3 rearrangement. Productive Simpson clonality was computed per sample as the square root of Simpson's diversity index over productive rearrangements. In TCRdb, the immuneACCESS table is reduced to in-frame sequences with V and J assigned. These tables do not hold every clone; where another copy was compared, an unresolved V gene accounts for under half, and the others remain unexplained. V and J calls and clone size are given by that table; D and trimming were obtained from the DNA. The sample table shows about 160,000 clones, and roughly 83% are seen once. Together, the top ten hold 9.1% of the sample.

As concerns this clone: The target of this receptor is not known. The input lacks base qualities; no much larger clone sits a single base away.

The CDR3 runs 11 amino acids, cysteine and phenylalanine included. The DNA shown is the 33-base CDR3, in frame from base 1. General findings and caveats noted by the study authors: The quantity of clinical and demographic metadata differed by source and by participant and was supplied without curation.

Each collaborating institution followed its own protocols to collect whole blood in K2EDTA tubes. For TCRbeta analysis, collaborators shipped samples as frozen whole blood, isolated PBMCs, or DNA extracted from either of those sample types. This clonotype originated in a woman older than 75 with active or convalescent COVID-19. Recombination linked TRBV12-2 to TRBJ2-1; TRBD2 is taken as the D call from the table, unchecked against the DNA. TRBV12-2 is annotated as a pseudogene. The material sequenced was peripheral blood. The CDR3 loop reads CASRFFNEQFF. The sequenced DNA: TGTGCAAGTCGCTTCTTCAATGAGCAGTTCTTC.